Below are 19 T cell receptor beta chains sequenced from a single sample in a study of identical twins. TCRdb redid the calling of the 5' RACE reads with MiXCR, one entry per CDR3 protein. The sample includes roughly 230,000 distinct CDR3 sequences, about 8.3% of them seen just once. These data were likewise used in another study, on yellow fever vaccine responses in identical twins.

The sample was CD8+ T cells sorted from blood. The receptors derive from a woman aged 18 to 35 in good health.

This clonotype was detected only a few times. The chain uses TRBV27 and TRBJ1-2; the D is unclear. This CDR3 is built from 14 residues. Looked up from germline, CDR1 is MNHEY and CDR2 is SMNVEV (reference sequence). Trimming cost V 8 bases and J 5 bases, with 18 bases left between them. The CDR3, as DNA: TGTGCCAGCGCCTGGGAGCCTTTGGGGTATGGCTACACCTTC. Translated, it gives CASAWEPLGYGYTF.

This clonotype showed up many times. The chain has TRBV28 and TRBJ2-7, with TRBD1 as a possible D gene (5 bases). CDR1 and CDR2 (germline): MDHEN, SYDVKM. V gave up 5 bases and J gave up 0 bases, with 11 bases separating them. This CDR3 has 14 amino acids. CDR3 loop: CASSIQESSYEQYF. In nucleotides, the CDR3 is TGTGCCAGCAGTATACAGGAGAGCTCCTACGAGCAGTACTTC.

This clonotype was detected only a few times. The V and J genes are TRBV7-9 and TRBJ1-1, with a tentative D call TRBD1 (6 bases). V lost 5 bases and J 3 bases, leaving 13 bases between the germline ends. In germline, CDR1 is SEHNR, CDR2 FQNEAQ (reference sequence). The CDR3 spans 14 residues. The CDR3 here is CASSHSQGHTEAFF. DNA of the CDR3: TGTGCCAGCAGCCATTCTCAGGGGCACACTGAAGCTTTCTTT. Full variable domain (rest looked up from reference TRBV7-9 and TRBJ1-1): DTGVSQNPRHKITKRGQNVTFRCDPISEHNRLYWYRQTLGQGPEFLTYFQNEAQLEKSRLLSDRFSAERPKGSFSTLEIQRTEQGDSAMYLCASSHSQGHTEAFFGQGTRLTVV.

The table lists this clonotype with a few counts. V and J are TRBV9 and TRBJ1-2; possibly TRBD1 for D (5 bases). This CDR3 has 12 residues. Germline CDR1 and CDR2: SGDLS and YYNGEE. V was cut by 0 bases and J by 10 bases, with 10 bases left in between. CDR3 protein: CASSVGAGIYTF. The CDR3 DNA reads TGTGCCAGCAGCGTAGGGGCAGGGATCTACACCTTC.

A few counts support this clonotype. V usage is TRBV6-5 and J usage is TRBJ2-3; 12 bases line up with TRBD2. Germline trimming cut 3 bases from V and 6 bases from J; bases unmatched to any gene: 13. Germline V CDR1 and CDR2: MNHEY, SVGAGI. The CDR3 contains 18 residues. In nucleotides, the CDR3 is TGTGCCAGCAGTTATGACCGACTAGCGGGGGCCTCTTGGGATACGCAGTATTTT. Encoded protein: CASSYDRLAGASWDTQYF.

The chain combines TRBV25-1 with TRBJ2-3; the D is unclear. Trimming took 5 bases from V and 6 from J, leaving 9 bases between them. Germline V gene lookup returns CDR1 MGHDK and CDR2 SYGVNS. This CDR3 comprises 12 residues. The CDR3 loop is CASSSQMDTQYF. The CDR3 DNA follows: TGTGCCAGCAGTAGTCAGATGGATACGCAGTATTTT. The whole variable domain, remainder taken from reference TRBV25-1 and TRBJ2-3, is EADIYQTPRYLVIGTGKKITLECSQTMGHDKMYWYQQDPGMELHLIHYSYGVNSTEKGDLSSESTVSRIRTEHFPLTLESARPSHTSQYLCASSSQMDTQYFGPGTRLTVL.

J is TRBJ2-7 and V is TRBV27, with D tentatively TRBD2 (7 bases). The V end lost 3 bases, the J end lost 4 bases, and 16 bases lay between the germline ends. The CDR3 spans 15 residues. Germline CDR1 is MNHEY and CDR2 is SMNVEV (reference sequence). CDR3 sequence reads: CASSFGGGASYEQYF. The CDR3 DNA is TGTGCCAGCAGTTTTGGTGGGGGGGCTTCGTACGAGCAGTACTTC.

This chain uses TRBV11-2 with TRBJ2-7, with D possibly TRBD2 on 6 matching bases. Germline values: CDR1 SGHAT, CDR2 FQNNGV. Between the trimmed V and J ends, which lost 0 bases and 0 bases, there was a span of 9 bases. The CDR3 consists of 15 residues. The chain's CDR3 is CASSLDWGVSYEQYF. In DNA, the CDR3 is TGTGCCAGCAGCTTAGATTGGGGGGTCTCCTACGAGCAGTACTTC. The full variable domain, in which reference TRBV11-2 and TRBJ2-7 provide the parts outside the CDR3, is EAGVAQSPRYKIIEKRQSVAFWCNPISGHATLYWYQQILGQGPKLLIQFQNNGVVDDSQLPKDRFSAERLKGVDSTLKIQPAKLEDSAVYLCASSLDWGVSYEQYFGPGTRLTVT.

The CDR3 protein is CASSATGLSSYNEQFF. Written as DNA, the CDR3 is TGTGCCAGCAGTGCCACAGGGTTGAGCTCCTACAATGAGCAGTTCTTC. The chain carries TRBV6-1 and TRBJ2-1; maybe TRBD1 (6 bases). V was pared by 4 bases and J by 0 bases, with 13 bases between. Germline V gives CDR1 MNHNS, CDR2 SASEGT. The CDR3 spans 16 residues.

This clonotype was picked up many times. The chain carries TRBV5-1 and TRBJ1-2, with D possibly being TRBD1 (5 bases). CDR1 is SGHRS and CDR2 is YFSETQ in the germline V gene. Trimming took off 0 bases at V and 6 bases at J, with 21 bases between the two ends. The CDR3 is 17 residues long. CDR3 in DNA: TGCGCCAGCAGCTTGGCCGGGACGGGTATCCATCCTGATGGCTACACCTTC. It yields the protein CASSLAGTGIHPDGYTF.

The rearrangement links TRBV4-2 to TRBJ2-3, with D maybe TRBD2 (6 bases). Germline lookup yields CDR1 LGHNA and CDR2 YNFKEQ. With 4 bases removed from V and 0 bases from J, the gap between germline ends came to 23 bases. The CDR3 runs to 19 residues. The CDR3 coding sequence is TGTGCCAGCAGCCCCCTTATGGGAATGGAGGGATCTAGCACAGATACGCAGTATTTT. Translated, it gives CASSPLMGMEGSSTDTQYF.

In its sample, this clonotype was seen many times. The V gene is TRBV7-2, the J gene TRBJ2-7; D is ambiguous. Germline lookup yields CDR1 SGHTA and CDR2 FQGNSA. The germline V and J ends were trimmed by 1 base and 3 bases, with 7 bases remaining between them. This CDR3 has 13 residues. Here the CDR3 reads CASSLGVLYEQYF. In DNA, the CDR3 is TGTGCCAGCAGCTTAGGTGTGCTCTACGAGCAGTACTTC.

This clonotype was seen only once. The chain links TRBV27 to TRBJ2-3; 8 nucleotides agree with TRBD2. The CDR3 spans 15 residues. Germline CDR1 and CDR2: MNHEY and SMNVEV (reference sequence). The V segment lost 2 bases and the J segment 4 bases; nucleotides outside the gene matches: 5. CDR3 sequence: CASSLVRRGADTQYF. As DNA, the CDR3 is TGTGCCAGCAGTTTAGTGCGGCGGGGGGCAGATACGCAGTATTTT.

This clonotype was counted many times. J is TRBJ2-1 and V is TRBV4-3; D is unresolved. The V end lost 2 bases, the J end lost 8 bases, and 10 bases lay between the germline ends. Germline lookup yields CDR1 LGHNA and CDR2 YSLEER. The CDR3 is 13 amino acids. The CDR3 bases are TGCGCCAGCAGCCAATGGATTGATTATGAGCAGTTCTTC. This codes for CASSQWIDYEQFF.

The genes are TRBV3-1 and TRBJ2-1, with TRBD2 matching 11 bases. The CDR3 consists of 17 residues. Germline trimming cut 11 bases from V and 4 bases from J; bases unmatched to any gene: 16. CDR1 is LGHDT and CDR2 is YNNKEL in the germline V gene (reference sequence). CDR3 DNA: TGTGCCTCCAGCCAGTTGGTAGCGGGAGGGGATTACAATGAGCAGTTCTTC. It yields the protein CASSQLVAGGDYNEQFF.

This clonotype has ten or more counts. The CDR3 reads CASRSTTKQFF. Written as DNA, the CDR3 is TGTGCCAGCAGATCCACAACCAAGCAGTTCTTC. This chain joins TRBV2 and TRBJ2-1; D ambiguous. The V end lost 6 bases, the J end lost 11 bases, and 11 bases lay between the germline ends. The germline V gene has CDR1 SNHLY and CDR2 FYNNEI. The length of the CDR3 is 11 residues.

This clonotype was detected ten times or more. The rearrangement uses TRBV6-1 and TRBJ2-2; 7 bases agree with TRBD1. Germline CDR1 is MNHNS and CDR2 is SASEGT. Trimming removed 7 bases from V and 2 bases from J; junction bases left unmatched: 10. This CDR3 has 16 amino acids. CDR3 in DNA: TGTGCCAGCATCGACGGGGCAGGGGGTAACACCGGGGAGCTGTTTTTT. This translates into CASIDGAGGNTGELFF.

This clonotype was seen many times. The V and J genes are TRBV9 and TRBJ2-1; D is ambiguous. V lost 0 bases and J lost 8, with 9 bases in between. Per the germline V gene, CDR1 is SGDLS and CDR2 is YYNGEE. The CDR3 runs to 13 residues. CDR3 protein: CASSVVGRYEQFF. The CDR3 DNA sequence: TGTGCCAGCAGCGTAGTAGGACGGTATGAGCAGTTCTTC.

Here the CDR3 reads CASWSGGTDTQYF. CDR3 bases: TGTGCCAGCTGGTCAGGGGGCACAGATACGCAGTATTTT. The chain recombines TRBV5-5 with TRBJ2-3; tentative D call: TRBD1 (6 bases). The germline V gene encodes CDR1 SGHKS and CDR2 YYEKEE (reference sequence). The V gene lost 7 bases and the J gene lost 1 base, with 10 bases spanning the gap. The CDR3 loop spans 13 amino acids.